This entry lists 31 T cell receptor beta chains sequenced from one sample in a study of blood T cell repertoires in COVID-19. Sequencing was performed with immunoSEQ multiplex PCR; in TCRdb, only in-frame clones are kept and a portion is missing. The table includes some 200,000 clones, roughly nine tenths detected once. Sequencing was performed on peripheral blood. The source is a woman aged 70-85 years with acute or convalescent COVID-19.

The chain recombines TRBV27 with TRBJ1-6; 10 bases map to TRBD1. The germline V gene encodes CDR1 MNHEY and CDR2 SMNVEV (reference sequence). V lost 6 bases, J lost 2 bases, and 7 bases stayed unmatched. The CDR3 runs to 17 residues. For the CDR3, the DNA is TGTGCCAGCAGGAAGGGACAGGGGCTCCCCTATAATTCACCCCTCCACTTT. It is translated as CASRKGQGLPYNSPLHF.

The genes are TRBV6-2 or TRBV6-3 and TRBJ2-2, with TRBD2 matching over 9 bases. This CDR3 spans 17 amino acids. The germline V gene encodes CDR1 MNHEY and CDR2 SVGEGT. V was clipped by 6 bases and J by 2 bases; unmatched bases: 10. The CDR3 region is CASSLTSGPANTGELFF. The CDR3 DNA reads as TGTGCCAGCAGCCTAACTAGCGGGCCCGCCAACACCGGGGAGCTGTTTTTT.

The chain combines TRBV19 with TRBJ2-1; D may be TRBD2 (6 bases). This CDR3 is built from 13 residues. CDR1 LNHDA and CDR2 SQIVND come from the germline V gene (reference sequence). The V end was cut by 10 bases, the J end by 5 bases, with 15 bases between. CDR3 protein: CATSVGSNNEQFF. The CDR3 region has the DNA TGTGCCACCTCGGTCGGGAGTAACAATGAGCAGTTCTTC.

This clone was picked up a small number of times. This chain joins TRBV12-5 and TRBJ1-5; 7 bases align to TRBD1. V dropped 4 bases and J dropped 2; count of bases not matched to a gene: 2. CDR1 LGHNT and CDR2 FRNRAP come from the germline V gene. The CDR3 extends over 14 amino acids. The CDR3 protein is CASGSGTGNQPQHF. CDR3 bases: TGTGCTAGTGGTTCGGGGACAGGCAATCAGCCCCAGCATTTT.

This rearrangement joins TRBV7-2 to TRBJ1-1, with a weak D call TRBD1 (5 bases). The V and J ends lost 4 bases and 5 bases respectively, with 14 bases between them. The CDR3 totals 14 residues. CDR1 and CDR2 from the germline V gene are SGHTA and FQGNSA. The CDR3 region is CASSSQIGGTEAFF. CDR3 nucleotides: TGTGCCAGCAGCTCCCAAATTGGGGGGACTGAAGCTTTCTTT.

J is TRBJ2-3 and V is TRBV9; D not resolved. Germline V gene sequence: CDR1 SGDLS, CDR2 YYNGEE. The CDR3 runs 16 residues. Trimming took off 4 bases at V and 1 base at J, with 16 bases between the two ends. The DNA of the CDR3 is TGTGCCAGCAGCCTCACATCACAACCCGGCACAGATACGCAGTATTTT. It is translated as CASSLTSQPGTDTQYF.

V usage is TRBV3-1 (or the pseudogene TRBV3-2) and J usage is TRBJ2-1; 12 nucleotides match TRBD2. The germline gives CDR1 LGHDT, CDR2 YNNKEL (reference sequence). The CDR3 runs to 18 residues. V was pared by 4 bases and J by 7 bases, with 14 bases of the junction left unmatched. The CDR3 nucleotides are TGTGCCAGCAGCCGATCCGAAGGGGGACTAGCGGGTTGGAATGAGCAGTTCTTC. It specifies CASSRSEGGLAGWNEQFF.

The chain joins TRBV4-2 to TRBJ2-1, with 9 bases lining up with TRBD2. The germline V gene has CDR1 LGHNA and CDR2 YNFKEQ. The V segment lost 4 bases and the J segment 1 base; nucleotides outside the gene matches: 8. This CDR3 region has 17 residues. DNA of the CDR3: TGTGCCAGCAGCCCCTTCGGACTAGCGTCATCCTACAATGAGCAGTTCTTC. Residues: CASSPFGLASSYNEQFF.

This chain joins TRBV19 and TRBJ1-1; TRBD1 might be the D (5 bases). CDR1 and CDR2 (germline): LNHDA, SQIVND (reference sequence). There are 15 residues in the CDR3. Trimming took 1 base from V and 4 from J, leaving 13 bases between them. The CDR3, as DNA: TGTGCCAGTAGTATAGGGTCCGGAGGGGTCACTGAAGCTTTCTTT. Amino acid sequence: CASSIGSGGVTEAFF.

This clone appeared once. J is TRBJ2-1 and V is TRBV10-2, with 11 bases that match TRBD2. CDR3 length equals 13 residues. CDR1 and CDR2 (germline): WSHSY, SAAADI. The trim removed 6 bases at V and 10 bases at J, leaving 5 bases unmatched. This CDR3 reads CASRLAGVGEQFF. CDR3 DNA sequence: TGCGCCAGCAGACTAGCGGGAGTTGGAGAGCAGTTCTTC.

This clone was seen once. This chain links TRBV6-4 with TRBJ1-2; TRBD1 aligns across 8 bases. From germline, CDR1 is MRHNA and CDR2 SNTAGT. The CDR3 runs to 13 residues. Losses at the gene ends were 6 bases for V and 8 bases for J; bases not matched to a gene: 8. The CDR3 region has the DNA TGTGCCAGCAGCACTACAGGGGGAATAGGCTACACCTTC. It is translated as CASSTTGGIGYTF.

The chain links TRBV5-1 to TRBJ2-7, with D tentatively TRBD1 (5 bases). Deletions cut 0 bases from V and 0 bases from J, with 10 bases between. CDR1 is SGHRS, CDR2 YFSETQ, per germline. The CDR3 is 15 residues long. CDR3 protein: CASSLGQPGSYEQYF. As DNA, the CDR3 is TGCGCCAGCAGCTTGGGACAGCCCGGCTCCTACGAGCAGTACTTC.

The chain combines TRBV5-6 with TRBJ2-1; tentatively, D is TRBD2 (5 bases). In germline, CDR1 is SGHDT, CDR2 YYEEEE. The V and J ends lost 7 bases and 8 bases respectively, with 16 bases between them. The CDR3 covers 13 residues. In nucleotides, the CDR3 is TGTGCCAGCGAGAGGGAGTCGTACGATGAGCAGTTCTTC. Protein: CASERESYDEQFF.

The table lists this clone with a few counts. CDR3 in amino acids: CASSLEGGTNYEQYF. The CDR3 DNA reads TGTGCCAGCAGCTTAGAGGGGGGGACTAACTACGAGCAGTACTTC. The rearrangement joins TRBV7-6 to TRBJ2-7; D is possibly TRBD2 (7 bases). V was cut by 1 base and J by 3 bases, with 13 bases left in between. Germline V gives CDR1 SGHVS, CDR2 FNYEAQ. The CDR3 totals 15 residues.

Here the CDR3 reads CASRYGTEAFF. CDR3 bases: TGTGCCAGCAGGTACGGCACTGAAGCTTTCTTT. The rearrangement joins TRBV12-3 or TRBV12-4 to TRBJ1-1; the D is unclear. This CDR3 spans 11 amino acids. V gave up 6 bases and J gave up 4 bases, with 6 bases separating them.

The CDR3 DNA sequence: TGTGCCAGCACCTCCGGGGATACGCAGTATTTT. As protein: CASTSGDTQYF. V usage is TRBV7-3 and J usage is TRBJ2-3; D not certain. Between the trimmed V and J ends, which lost 7 bases and 6 bases, there was a span of 8 bases. This CDR3 has 11 amino acids. Germline V gene data show CDR1 as SGHTA and CDR2 as FQGTGA.

The V call is TRBV13, the J call TRBJ1-1; a weak D match, TRBD1 (6 bases). Germline assignment: CDR1 PRHDT and CDR2 FYEKMQ (reference sequence). The V and J ends lost 2 bases and 7 bases respectively, with 17 bases between them. The CDR3 extends over 15 amino acids. CDR3 region: CASSLRGGARGEAFF. As DNA, the CDR3 is TGTGCCAGCAGCTTAAGAGGGGGGGCCAGGGGTGAAGCTTTCTTT.

This rearrangement joins TRBV6-2 or TRBV6-3 to TRBJ1-4; perhaps TRBD1 as D (5 bases). Germline V gives CDR1 MNHEY, CDR2 SVGEGT. Trimming took 6 bases from V and 10 from J, leaving 15 bases between them. The CDR3 contains 13 residues. CDR3 DNA sequence: TGTGCCAGCAGCGACAGCTATCTTGGAAAACTGTTTTTT. It yields the protein CASSDSYLGKLFF.

This rearrangement joins TRBV29-1 to TRBJ2-1; TRBD2 aligns across 8 bases. V gave up 7 bases and J gave up 9 bases; unmatched junction bases: 11. The germline gives CDR1 SQVTM, CDR2 ANQGSEA. The CDR3 runs to 13 residues. This CDR3 is CSADGRGFGEQFF. CDR3 sequence (DNA): TGCAGCGCCGACGGGAGGGGGTTTGGTGAGCAGTTCTTC.

J is TRBJ2-5 and V is TRBV7-3; TRBD2 aligns across 8 bases. After removal of 6 bases from V and 5 bases from J, the junction contained 8 bases not matched to a gene. Germline lookup yields CDR1 SGHTA and CDR2 FQGTGA. The CDR3 length is 14 residues. This CDR3 is CASSPSGSGETQYF. The CDR3 bases are TGTGCCAGCAGTCCGAGCGGGAGTGGGGAGACCCAGTACTTC. Full variable domain (missing parts from reference TRBV7-3 and TRBJ2-5): GAGVSQTPSNKVTEKGKYVELRCDPISGHTALYWYRQSLGQGPEFLIYFQGTGAADDSGLPNDRFFAVRPEGSVSTLKIQRTERGDSAVYLCASSPSGSGETQYFGPGTRLLVL.

The chain carries TRBV6-2 or TRBV6-3 and TRBJ2-7, with TRBD2 identical over 11 bases. The CDR3 sequence is 16 residues long. With 2 bases clipped from V and 2 bases from J, the junction kept 5 bases outside the gene matches. The germline CDR1 and CDR2 sequences are MNHEY and SVGEGT. CDR3 residues: CASSYGRLAGTYEQYF. The CDR3 coding sequence is TGTGCCAGCAGTTACGGGAGACTAGCGGGAACCTACGAGCAGTACTTC.

The table lists this clone with a few counts. The chain employs TRBV5-5 and TRBJ1-2; perhaps TRBD1 as D (5 bases). The CDR3 covers 15 residues. From germline, CDR1 is SGHKS and CDR2 YYEKEE (reference sequence). Between the trimmed V and J ends, which lost 2 bases and 5 bases, there was a span of 16 bases. CDR3 in amino acids: CASSFGTEGYYGYTF. In DNA form, the CDR3 reads TGTGCCAGCAGCTTCGGGACTGAGGGTTATTATGGCTACACCTTC.

This chain uses TRBV19 with TRBJ1-5; 11 bases fit TRBD1. The germline gives CDR1 LNHDA, CDR2 SQIVND (reference sequence). V shed 6 bases, J shed 0 bases, and the junction held 7 bases outside the gene matches. CDR3 length: 17 amino acids. The DNA for the CDR3 is TGTGCCAGTAGGGACCGGACAGGGGGCTATAGCAATCAGCCCCAGCATTTT. Translated: CASRDRTGGYSNQPQHF.

The V and J genes are TRBV18 and TRBJ2-5; 7 nucleotides align to TRBD1. Germline V CDR1 and CDR2: KGHSH, LQKENI. This CDR3 has 14 amino acids. V shed 6 bases, J shed 4 bases, and the junction held 8 bases outside the gene matches. The CDR3 sequence: CASSPGQVPETQYF. CDR3 DNA sequence: TGTGCCAGCTCTCCCGGACAGGTTCCAGAGACCCAGTACTTC.

The chain recombines TRBV6-5 with TRBJ2-7, with 8 positions matching TRBD1. Germline-derived CDR1 and CDR2 are MNHEY and SVGAGI. The CDR3 totals 14 residues. DNA for the CDR3: TGTGCTACCTCCCCAACCGGGACAGGTTACGAGCAGTACTTC. It yields the protein CATSPTGTGYEQYF.

The rearrangement uses TRBV6-4 and TRBJ2-2; D perhaps matches TRBD1 (6 bases). The CDR3 consists of 14 residues. Germline loops: CDR1 MRHNA, CDR2 SNTAGT. Trimming removed 3 bases at V and 9 bases at J, with 14 bases between. CDR3 in amino acids: CASSEKQGSRELFF. The CDR3 DNA follows: TGTGCCAGCAGTGAGAAACAGGGATCACGGGAGCTGTTTTTT.

V gene TRBV5-1 combines with J gene TRBJ1-1; 9 bases agree with TRBD1. The germline V gene encodes CDR1 SGHRS and CDR2 YFSETQ. The CDR3 covers 16 residues. Trimming at V came to 3 bases and at J to 4 bases, leaving 10 bases not matched to a gene. CDR3 region: CASSSRQGVTSTEAFF. The CDR3 DNA sequence: TGCGCCAGCAGCTCTAGACAGGGGGTAACTAGCACTGAAGCTTTCTTT.

This CDR3 reads CSVDYGTGTYEQYF. The CDR3, as DNA: TGCAGCGTTGATTACGGTACGGGAACGTACGAGCAGTACTTC. The J gene is TRBJ2-7, the V gene TRBV29-1; D perhaps matches TRBD2 (5 bases). Germline V gene lookup returns CDR1 SQVTM and CDR2 ANQGSEA. V dropped 3 bases and J dropped 4 bases, with 16 bases sitting between them. This CDR3 region has 14 residues.

The V gene is TRBV11-3, the J gene TRBJ1-1; 9 bases align to TRBD1. The CDR3 covers 16 residues. With 5 bases clipped from V and 3 bases from J, the junction kept 10 bases outside the gene matches. Per the germline V gene, CDR1 is SGHNT and CDR2 is YENEEA. CDR3 protein: CASSPRTGVGYTEAFF. The CDR3 nucleotides read TGTGCCAGCAGCCCACGGACAGGGGTGGGATACACTGAAGCTTTCTTT.

The chain combines TRBV5-1 with TRBJ1-4; 8 bases are a match to TRBD1. The CDR3 contains 15 residues. The trim removed 4 bases at V and 8 bases at J, leaving 10 bases unmatched. Per the germline V gene, CDR1 is SGHRS and CDR2 is YFSETQ. The CDR3 spells CASSAGQGGQEKLFF. DNA of the CDR3: TGCGCCAGCAGCGCCGGACAGGGAGGACAGGAAAAACTGTTTTTT.

The CDR3 is CASSWRGRETQYF. The CDR3 region has the DNA TGTGCCAGCAGTTGGCGGGGTAGGGAGACCCAGTACTTC. The genes are TRBV28 and TRBJ2-5; the D gene is possibly TRBD2 (6 bases). The germline V and J ends were trimmed by 4 bases and 5 bases, with 11 bases remaining between them. The germline V gene encodes CDR1 MDHEN and CDR2 SYDVKM. The CDR3 is 13 amino acids.